This TCR beta chain stems from a study of blood T cell repertoires in COVID-19. Study in general: From the United States, Italy and Spain came samples of acute and convalescent COVID-19.

The CDR3 has 11 amino acids. Trimming cost V 4 bases and J 5 bases, with 5 bases left between them. From germline, CDR1 is MDHEN and CDR2 SYDVKM. TCRdb keeps only in-frame clones here, not all; method: immunoSEQ multiplex PCR. The sample includes 55,000 to 75,000 clones, roughly 77% of them seen just once. The chain joins TRBV28 to TRBJ2-5; D not resolved. The source of this sequence is a human donor in a cohort sampled during active COVID-19. The sequenced material came from peripheral blood. CDR3 residues: CASSSTETQYF. CDR3 DNA sequence: TGTGCCAGCAGTTCTACCGAGACCCAGTACTTC.